These 22 T cell receptor beta chains came from one sample sequenced in a study of T cell responses to AZD1222 COVID-19 vaccine. Generated by immunoSEQ multiplex PCR, the TCRdb table keeps only in-frame clones and is missing some. Among about 140,000 clones listed, about 90% were seen once. The input for sequencing was peripheral blood, taken 28 days after the second dose of the MenACWY control vaccine. All receptors derive from an adult who received the MenACWY meningococcal vaccine as a control.

The V call is TRBV3-1 (or the pseudogene TRBV3-2), the J call TRBJ2-3; maybe TRBD2 (6 bases). With 6 bases removed from V and 5 bases from J, the gap between germline ends came to 15 bases. This CDR3 region has 14 residues. Germline-derived CDR1 and CDR2 are LGHDT and YNNKEL (reference sequence). CDR3 region: CASRRPGEEDTQYF. In DNA, the CDR3 is TGTGCCAGCAGAAGACCGGGAGAGGAAGATACGCAGTATTTT.

The CDR3: CASTLERGYTF. DNA of the CDR3: TGTGCCAGCACCCTTGAGAGGGGCTACACCTTC. The chain joins TRBV7-9 to TRBJ1-2; no clear D. The ends were cut back, 7 bases at V and 8 bases at J, with 11 bases in the middle. CDR3 length: 11 amino acids. The V gene's germline CDR1 is SEHNR and CDR2 FQNEAQ (reference sequence).

The chain joins TRBV6-5 to TRBJ2-7; TRBD1 matches 8 bases. V shed 7 bases, J shed 5 bases, and the junction held 7 bases outside the gene matches. The CDR3 consists of 13 residues. The germline V gene encodes CDR1 MNHEY and CDR2 SVGAGI. CDR3 DNA sequence: TGTGCCAGCATAGGGACAGGACCGAACGAGCAGTACTTC. Protein product: CASIGTGPNEQYF.

The gene calls are TRBV4-1 and TRBJ1-6; the D gene is possibly TRBD1 (5 bases). CDR1 and CDR2 (germline): MGHRA, YSYEKL. Trimming took 0 bases from V and 16 from J, leaving 16 bases between them. This CDR3 is built from 14 residues. DNA of the CDR3: TGCGCCAGCAGCCAAGAGGGGGTTCCGTCGGAACTCCACTTT. Protein: CASSQEGVPSELHF.

CDR3 region: CATSTQERNTEAFF. DNA for the CDR3: TGTGCCACCAGCACTCAGGAAAGGAACACTGAAGCTTTCTTT. This chain uses TRBV15 with TRBJ1-1; no clear D. The CDR3 has 14 residues. Germline assignment: CDR1 LNHNV and CDR2 YYDKDF (reference sequence). V shed 4 bases and J shed 1 base, with 10 bases lying between them.

This clone came up a few times. The genes are TRBV7-2 and TRBJ1-6, with D uncertain. The CDR3 has 18 amino acids. Germline CDR1 SGHTA, CDR2 FQGNSA. Trimming pared 2 bases from V and 0 bases from J, leaving 14 bases between. DNA for the CDR3: TGTGCCAGCAGCTTATGGTCAGCCTCTAGCTCCTATAATTCACCCCTCCACTTT. Its protein product is CASSLWSASSSYNSPLHF.

This chain uses TRBV7-2 with TRBJ1-5; 11 bases are shared with TRBD1. Germline-derived CDR1 and CDR2 are SGHTA and FQGNSA. Trimming took 1 base from V and 6 from J; bases not matched to a gene: 5. There are 16 residues in the CDR3. In nucleotides, the CDR3 is TGTGCCAGCAGCTTAGTGGACAGGGGGCCTGGTCAGCCCCAGCATTTT. As protein: CASSLVDRGPGQPQHF.

This sequence joins TRBV5-1 and TRBJ2-7, with 8 bases that match TRBD1. With 4 bases clipped from V and 3 bases from J, the junction kept 9 bases outside the gene matches. The V gene's germline CDR1 is SGHRS and CDR2 YFSETQ. The CDR3 length is 15 residues. CDR3 DNA sequence: TGCGCCAGCAGCCAAGGACAGGGATCGGTCTACGAGCAGTACTTC. This gives the protein CASSQGQGSVYEQYF.

This chain uses TRBV27 with TRBJ2-2; maybe TRBD2 (6 bases). There are 15 residues in the CDR3. The germline gives CDR1 MNHEY, CDR2 SMNVEV (reference sequence). The ends were cut back, 6 bases at V and 6 bases at J, with 17 bases in the middle. The CDR3 bases are TGTGCCAGCAGCCCCCGCGGGGTGCGCGCCGGGGAGCTGTTTTTT. It specifies CASSPRGVRAGELFF.

The chain uses TRBV6-2 or TRBV6-3 and TRBJ1-1; the D is unclear. The CDR3 loop spans 13 amino acids. V lost 6 bases to trimming and J lost 4 bases, with 12 bases between them. Looked up from germline, CDR1 is MNHEY and CDR2 is SVGEGT. The CDR3 sequence: CASSPTLLTEAFF. In nucleotides, the CDR3 is TGTGCCAGCAGCCCCACACTTCTCACTGAAGCTTTCTTT.

The CDR3 DNA sequence: TGTGCCAGCAGCTTACTACGGGGACTAGCCTACGAGCAGTACTTC. It encodes CASSLLRGLAYEQYF. V usage is TRBV7-9 and J usage is TRBJ2-7; 8 nucleotides match TRBD2. CDR3 length: 15 amino acids. The V gene end was trimmed by 2 bases and the J gene end by 2 bases; junction bases not matched to a gene: 5. The germline CDR1 and CDR2 sequences are SEHNR and FQNEAQ (reference sequence).

J is TRBJ2-3 and V is TRBV27, with 12 positions matching TRBD2. The junction had 11 bases not matched to a gene; V was cut back by 7 bases and J by 0 bases. CDR1 is MNHEY, CDR2 SMNVEV, per germline (reference sequence). The CDR3 loop spans 18 amino acids. The CDR3 nucleotides are TGTGCCAGCAAGCTAAACCGGACTAGCGGGGCGAGCACAGATACGCAGTATTTT. Translating gives CASKLNRTSGASTDTQYF.

This clone was recorded only once. The chain recombines TRBV3-1 (or the pseudogene TRBV3-2) with TRBJ2-1, with TRBD2 matching 7 bases. This CDR3 comprises 16 residues. V lost 1 base and J lost 7; bases outside the gene matches: 10. The germline V gene has CDR1 LGHDT and CDR2 YNNKEL (reference sequence). CDR3 amino acids: CASSQGGGRVRNEQFF. The CDR3 DNA reads TGTGCCAGCAGCCAAGGGGGGGGACGGGTCCGTAATGAGCAGTTCTTC.

There are a few counts of this clone. The V gene is TRBV25-1, the J gene TRBJ2-5; perhaps TRBD2 as D (7 bases). This CDR3 contains 14 residues. Trimming removed 6 bases from V and 5 bases from J, with 16 bases in between. From germline, CDR1 is MGHDK and CDR2 SYGVNS. The CDR3 DNA is TGTGCCAGCAGCCTCAAGGGGGGGCGGGAGACCCAGTACTTC. Amino acids: CASSLKGGRETQYF.

The chain combines TRBV5-1 with TRBJ2-3; D may match TRBD1 or TRBD2 (5 bases each). The CDR3 is 16 amino acids. V dropped 1 base and J dropped 3 bases, with 15 bases sitting between them. The germline CDR1 and CDR2 sequences are SGHRS and YFSETQ. CDR3 loop: CASSLYGAALTDTQYF. Here the CDR3 DNA reads TGCGCCAGCAGCTTGTACGGGGCAGCCTTAACAGATACGCAGTATTTT. Supplemented by reference TRBV5-1 and TRBJ2-3, the full variable domain reads KAGVTQTPRYLIKTRGQQVTLSCSPISGHRSVSWYQQTPGQGLQFLFEYFSETQRNKGNFPGRFSGRQFSNSRSEMNVSTLELGDSALYLCASSLYGAALTDTQYFGPGTRLTVL.

The rearrangement uses TRBV3-1 (or the pseudogene TRBV3-2) and TRBJ1-6; D is perhaps TRBD1 (6 bases). Trimming shortened V by 4 bases and J by 6 bases, and 19 bases separated the two germline ends. The CDR3 length is 17 residues. From germline, CDR1 is LGHDT and CDR2 YNNKEL (reference sequence). In nucleotides, the CDR3 is TGTGCCAGCAGCCGAGGGGGGGGCCTTTCGGGTAATTCACCCCTCCACTTT. Translating gives CASSRGGGLSGNSPLHF.

This chain joins TRBV3-1 (or the pseudogene TRBV3-2) and TRBJ1-3, with 7 bases aligning to TRBD1. V dropped 4 bases and J dropped 4; count of bases not matched to a gene: 10. The CDR3 contains 16 residues. Germline loops: CDR1 LGHDT, CDR2 YNNKEL (reference sequence). CDR3 DNA sequence: TGTGCCAGCAGCCTAATGGAGAAGACAGGGGGAAACACCATATATTTT. Its translation: CASSLMEKTGGNTIYF.

The V call is TRBV24-1, the J call TRBJ1-2; D remains unclear. This CDR3 is 13 amino acids long. Trimming removed 3 bases from V and 9 bases from J, with 13 bases in between. Per germline, CDR1 KGHDR and CDR2 SFDVKD. The CDR3 spells CATSDLSERRYTF. CDR3 sequence (DNA): TGTGCCACCAGTGATCTGTCCGAACGACGCTACACCTTC.

This chain uses TRBV10-3 with TRBJ1-1, with a weak D call TRBD1 (5 bases). The ends were cut back, 11 bases at V and 3 bases at J, with 13 bases in the middle. From germline, CDR1 is ENHRY and CDR2 SYGVKD. The CDR3 spans 12 residues. The CDR3 DNA follows: TGTGCCTCGGGGGGAGTCGACACTGAAGCTTTCTTT. Translation gives CASGGVDTEAFF.

The rearrangement uses TRBV27 and TRBJ1-5, with D unclear. Germline CDR1 is MNHEY and CDR2 is SMNVEV (reference sequence). CDR3 length: 16 amino acids. The V end lost 0 bases, the J end lost 0 bases, and 9 bases lay between the germline ends. As DNA, the CDR3 is TGTGCCAGCAGTTTATCCCCTGCCTATAGCAATCAGCCCCAGCATTTT. Translating it yields CASSLSPAYSNQPQHF.

V gene TRBV15 combines with J gene TRBJ1-6; possible D gene TRBD1, 5 bases. Germline V lookup: CDR1 LNHNV, CDR2 YYDKDF (reference sequence). Trimming left V 3 bases short and J 3 bases short, with 6 bases between. This CDR3 has 14 residues. Here the CDR3 reads CATSRTDYNSPLHF. The CDR3 nucleotides are TGTGCCACCAGCAGGACAGACTATAATTCACCCCTCCACTTT.

The V call is TRBV5-1, the J call TRBJ2-1; D may be TRBD1 or TRBD2 (5 bases each). CDR1 SGHRS and CDR2 YFSETQ come from the germline V gene. This CDR3 has 14 amino acids. Trimming took off 4 bases at V and 6 bases at J, with 14 bases between the two ends. The CDR3 coding sequence is TGCGCCAGCAGCCCGTCCTTGGGACCCAATGAGCAGTTCTTC. This translates into CASSPSLGPNEQFF.